A selection of T cell receptor beta chains follows, all from one sample in a study of early T cells in non-severe SARS-CoV-2 infection. TCRdb recomputed calls from the 5' RACE reads with MiXCR, one row per CDR3 protein. The sample holds some 77,000 distinct CDR3 sequences, around a tenth seen once. Sequencing was carried out using whole blood. Every receptor here comes from an adult who was a healthcare worker with PCR-confirmed SARS-CoV-2 infection or an uninfected control (not recorded which). Both conserved end residues are trimmed from each CDR3. A D gene is named only where the DNA matches it firmly.

v_gene: TRBV4-2
len: 14
j_gene: TRBJ1-5
d_gene: TRBD1
CDR3aa: ASSRDPQGGLQPQH

v_gene: TRBV2
len: 13
j_gene: TRBJ2-5
d_gene: .
CDR3aa: ASSDPAVNQETQY

v_gene: TRBV5-1
len: 13
j_gene: TRBJ2-3
d_gene: .
CDR3aa: ASSLRAGPADTQY

v_gene: TRBV7-9
len: 14
j_gene: TRBJ2-2
d_gene: .
CDR3aa: ASSSVLETVTGELF

v_gene: TRBV15
len: 13
j_gene: TRBJ2-2
d_gene: .
CDR3aa: ATSRGSLGAGELF

v_gene: TRBV30
len: 11
j_gene: TRBJ1-1
d_gene: .
CDR3aa: AWSVTISREAF

v_gene: TRBV27
len: 13
j_gene: TRBJ2-7
d_gene: .
CDR3aa: ASSPTPRVSGEQY

v_gene: TRBV18
len: 12
j_gene: TRBJ1-1
d_gene: .
CDR3aa: ASSPGFQDTEAF

v_gene: TRBV20-1
len: 12
j_gene: TRBJ2-3
d_gene: TRBD2
CDR3aa: SARNGRAVNTQY

v_gene: TRBV20-1
len: 10
j_gene: TRBJ2-7
d_gene: TRBD2
CDR3aa: SARLADYEQY

v_gene: TRBV24-1
len: 14
j_gene: TRBJ2-1
d_gene: TRBD2
CDR3aa: ATSGPGLAGRDEQF

v_gene: TRBV10-2
len: 11
j_gene: TRBJ1-1
d_gene: .
CDR3aa: ASRALSNTEAF

v_gene: TRBV7-9
len: 14
j_gene: TRBJ2-7
d_gene: TRBD2
CDR3aa: ASSLARSRESAEQY

v_gene: TRBV28
len: 13
j_gene: TRBJ1-5
d_gene: TRBD1
CDR3aa: ASCSRQGSNQPQH

v_gene: TRBV6-1
len: 12
j_gene: TRBJ1-5
d_gene: .
CDR3aa: ASSEGVLQSAQH

v_gene: TRBV5-1
len: 12
j_gene: TRBJ2-4
d_gene: .
CDR3aa: ASSSTGDWVIQY

v_gene: TRBV20-1
len: 12
j_gene: TRBJ2-7
d_gene: .
CDR3aa: SARDWGQGNEQY

v_gene: TRBV6-4
len: 14
j_gene: TRBJ2-6
d_gene: .
CDR3aa: ASSDSGGSGANVLT

v_gene: TRBV10-3
len: 17
j_gene: TRBJ2-3
d_gene: TRBD2
CDR3aa: AISVRGASGRAYTDTQY

v_gene: TRBV5-1
len: 9
j_gene: TRBJ2-1
d_gene: .
CDR3aa: ASRSDYEQF

v_gene: TRBV27
len: 15
j_gene: TRBJ2-2
d_gene: TRBD2
CDR3aa: ASTHAGVGQSAGELF

v_gene: TRBV6-5
len: 14
j_gene: TRBJ2-7
d_gene: TRBD2
CDR3aa: ASSYSTPSGGCEQY

v_gene: TRBV14
len: 15
j_gene: TRBJ2-2
d_gene: .
CDR3aa: ASSQELGLPNTGELF

v_gene: TRBV29-1
len: 12
j_gene: TRBJ1-2
d_gene: .
CDR3aa: SVVHKASTYGYT

v_gene: TRBV24-1
len: 11
j_gene: TRBJ2-1
d_gene: .
CDR3aa: ATSYKGFNEQF

v_gene: TRBV5-1
len: 12
j_gene: TRBJ2-1
d_gene: TRBD2
CDR3aa: ATSTSGSENEQF

v_gene: TRBV28
len: 10
j_gene: TRBJ2-7
d_gene: .
CDR3aa: ASTRNPYEQY

v_gene: TRBV20-1
len: 13
j_gene: TRBJ1-1
d_gene: .
CDR3aa: SASYRHTINTEAF

v_gene: TRBV6-1
len: 12
j_gene: TRBJ2-2
d_gene: .
CDR3aa: ASGRTGGGRELF

v_gene: TRBV12-3/TRBV12-4
len: 12
j_gene: TRBJ2-3
d_gene: TRBD1
CDR3aa: ASIKGQTTDTQY

v_gene: TRBV20-1
len: 14
j_gene: TRBJ2-7
d_gene: TRBD2
CDR3aa: SASRLAGVQSYEQY

v_gene: TRBV9
len: 12
j_gene: TRBJ1-2
d_gene: .
CDR3aa: ASSAGPANYGYT

v_gene: TRBV5-6
len: 14
j_gene: TRBJ2-1
d_gene: TRBD2
CDR3aa: ASSHGWREVYNEQF

v_gene: TRBV28
len: 13
j_gene: TRBJ1-6
d_gene: TRBD1
CDR3aa: ASSFSDRDNSPLH

v_gene: TRBV28
len: 13
j_gene: TRBJ2-5
d_gene: TRBD1
CDR3aa: ASSYLWATGETQY

v_gene: TRBV7-8
len: 16
j_gene: TRBJ2-1
d_gene: TRBD2
CDR3aa: ASSSPTGTRTPYNEQF

v_gene: TRBV24-1
len: 10
j_gene: TRBJ2-7
d_gene: .
CDR3aa: ATTKFGYEQY

v_gene: TRBV10-3
len: 12
j_gene: TRBJ1-6
d_gene: .
CDR3aa: AISPGTLNSPLH

v_gene: TRBV5-1
len: 13
j_gene: TRBJ2-5
d_gene: TRBD2
CDR3aa: ASRPGLASQETQY

v_gene: TRBV27
len: 13
j_gene: TRBJ2-3
d_gene: TRBD1
CDR3aa: ASRQGGEGTDTQY

v_gene: TRBV7-3
len: 13
j_gene: TRBJ2-1
d_gene: .
CDR3aa: ASANRVGAVRQWF

v_gene: TRBV7-6
len: 13
j_gene: TRBJ2-7
d_gene: .
CDR3aa: ASSLASLVDYEQY

v_gene: TRBV20-1
len: 13
j_gene: TRBJ2-7
d_gene: TRBD2
CDR3aa: SARTSAGVGSEQY

v_gene: TRBV20-1
len: 14
j_gene: TRBJ2-1
d_gene: TRBD2
CDR3aa: SARSGTSPGIYEQF

v_gene: TRBV28
len: 13
j_gene: TRBJ2-3
d_gene: .
CDR3aa: ASLRAPNRADTQY

v_gene: TRBV7-8
len: 13
j_gene: TRBJ2-3
d_gene: TRBD2
CDR3aa: ASSSTSGRADTQY

v_gene: TRBV2
len: 12
j_gene: TRBJ1-5
d_gene: .
CDR3aa: ASSEVSSNQPQH

v_gene: TRBV20-1
len: 13
j_gene: TRBJ2-1
d_gene: TRBD2
CDR3aa: SARAFSGTYNEQF

v_gene: TRBV27
len: 12
j_gene: TRBJ2-7
d_gene: TRBD1
CDR3aa: ASRPTGGGPEQY

v_gene: TRBV12-3/TRBV12-4
len: 13
j_gene: TRBJ2-1
d_gene: .
CDR3aa: ASSLIASSYNEQF

v_gene: TRBV27
len: 14
j_gene: TRBJ2-1
d_gene: TRBD2
CDR3aa: ASSSSAGGAYNEQF

v_gene: TRBV3-1
len: 15
j_gene: TRBJ2-7
d_gene: .
CDR3aa: ASSQRPLLGQGGEQY

v_gene: TRBV28
len: 14
j_gene: TRBJ2-1
d_gene: TRBD2
CDR3aa: ACSFLAGGKGNEQF

v_gene: TRBV18
len: 14
j_gene: TRBJ2-2
d_gene: .
CDR3aa: ASSTTSSEVPGELF